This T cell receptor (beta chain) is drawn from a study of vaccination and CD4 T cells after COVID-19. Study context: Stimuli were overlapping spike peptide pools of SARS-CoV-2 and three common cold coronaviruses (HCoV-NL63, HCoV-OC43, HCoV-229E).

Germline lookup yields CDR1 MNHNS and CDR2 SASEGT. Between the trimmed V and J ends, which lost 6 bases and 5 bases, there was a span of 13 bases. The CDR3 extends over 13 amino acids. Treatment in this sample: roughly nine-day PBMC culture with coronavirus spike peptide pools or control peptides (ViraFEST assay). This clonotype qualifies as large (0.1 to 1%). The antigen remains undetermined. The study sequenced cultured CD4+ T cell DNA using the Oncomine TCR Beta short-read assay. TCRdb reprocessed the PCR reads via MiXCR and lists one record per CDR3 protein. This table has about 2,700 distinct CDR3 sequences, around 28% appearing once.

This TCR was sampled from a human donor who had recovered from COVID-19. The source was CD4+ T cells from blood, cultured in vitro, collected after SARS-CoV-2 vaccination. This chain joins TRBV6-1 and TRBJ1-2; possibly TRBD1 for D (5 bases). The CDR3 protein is CASSPAGGYGYTF. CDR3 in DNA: TGTGCCAGCAGCCCCGCGGGGGGATATGGCTACACCTTC.